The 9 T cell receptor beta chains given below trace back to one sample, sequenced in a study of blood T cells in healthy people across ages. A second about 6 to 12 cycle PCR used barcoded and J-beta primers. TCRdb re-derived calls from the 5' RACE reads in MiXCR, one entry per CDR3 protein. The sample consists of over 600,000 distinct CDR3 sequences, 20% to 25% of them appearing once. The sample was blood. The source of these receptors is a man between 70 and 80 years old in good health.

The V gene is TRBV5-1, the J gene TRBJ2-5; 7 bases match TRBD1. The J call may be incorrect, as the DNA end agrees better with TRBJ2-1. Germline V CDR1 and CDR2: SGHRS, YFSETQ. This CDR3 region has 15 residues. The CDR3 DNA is TGCGCCAGCAGCCTGACTCCCGGGACAGCCAATGAGCAGTTCTTC. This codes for CASSLTPGTANEQFF.

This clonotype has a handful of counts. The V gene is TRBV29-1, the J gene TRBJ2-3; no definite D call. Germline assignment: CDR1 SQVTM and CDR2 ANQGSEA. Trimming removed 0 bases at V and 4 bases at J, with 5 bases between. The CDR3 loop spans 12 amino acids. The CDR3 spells CSVEETPDTQYF. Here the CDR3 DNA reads TGCAGCGTTGAAGAGACCCCAGATACGCAGTATTTT.

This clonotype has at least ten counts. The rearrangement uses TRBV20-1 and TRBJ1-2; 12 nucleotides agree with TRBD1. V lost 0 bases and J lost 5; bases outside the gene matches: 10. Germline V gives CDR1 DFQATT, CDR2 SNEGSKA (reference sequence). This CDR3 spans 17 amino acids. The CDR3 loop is CSARDTGTGGDLYGYTF. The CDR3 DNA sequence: TGCAGTGCTAGAGATACCGGGACAGGGGGCGATTTGTATGGCTACACCTTC.

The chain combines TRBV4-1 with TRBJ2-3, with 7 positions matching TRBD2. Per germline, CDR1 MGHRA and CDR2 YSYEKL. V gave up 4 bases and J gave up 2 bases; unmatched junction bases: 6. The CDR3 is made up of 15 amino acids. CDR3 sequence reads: CASSRPAGITDTQYF. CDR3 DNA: TGCGCCAGCAGCCGCCCAGCGGGAATCACAGATACGCAGTATTTT.

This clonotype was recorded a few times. The CDR3 region is CASSSTTYEQYF. The CDR3 DNA sequence: TGTGCCAGCAGCTCGACCACTTACGAGCAGTACTTC. V and J are TRBV7-2 and TRBJ2-7, with D hard to call. CDR1 is SGHTA, CDR2 FQGNSA, per germline. Trimming shortened V by 4 bases and J by 4 bases, and 8 bases separated the two germline ends. The length of the CDR3 is 12 residues.

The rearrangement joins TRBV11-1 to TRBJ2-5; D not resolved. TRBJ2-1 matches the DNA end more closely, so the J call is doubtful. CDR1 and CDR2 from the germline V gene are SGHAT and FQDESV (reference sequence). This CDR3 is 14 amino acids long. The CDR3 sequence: CASSRTGPQHEQFF. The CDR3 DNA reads TGTGCCAGCAGTCGCACCGGGCCCCAGCATGAGCAGTTCTTC.

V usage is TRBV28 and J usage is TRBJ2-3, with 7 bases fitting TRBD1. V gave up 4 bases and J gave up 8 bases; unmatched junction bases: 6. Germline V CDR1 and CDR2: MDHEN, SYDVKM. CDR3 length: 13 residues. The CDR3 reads CASSSPDRVTQYF. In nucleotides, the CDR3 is TGTGCCAGCAGTTCCCCTGACAGGGTTACGCAGTATTTT.

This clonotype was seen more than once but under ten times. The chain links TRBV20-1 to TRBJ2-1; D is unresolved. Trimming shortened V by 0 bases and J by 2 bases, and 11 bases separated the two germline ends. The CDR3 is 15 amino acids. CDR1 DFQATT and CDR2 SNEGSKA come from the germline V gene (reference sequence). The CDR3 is CSARDGGNAYNEQFF. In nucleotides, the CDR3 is TGCAGTGCTAGAGATGGCGGTAACGCCTACAATGAGCAGTTCTTC.

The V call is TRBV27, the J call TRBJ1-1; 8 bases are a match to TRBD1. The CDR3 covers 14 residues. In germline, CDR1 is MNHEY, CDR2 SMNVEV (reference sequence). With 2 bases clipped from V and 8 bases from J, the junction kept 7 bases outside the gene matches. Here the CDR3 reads CASSLGTGAFEAFF. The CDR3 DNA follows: TGTGCCAGCAGTTTAGGGACAGGTGCGTTCGAAGCTTTCTTT.